This record concerns one T cell receptor (beta chain) sequence. Its specificity is unknown. This record belongs to a study of lymphopenia after photon versus proton radiotherapy. Whole-study results and caveats: In patients who died, overall survival fell as post-nadir TCR diversity dropped more. Survival link was tested only in deceased patients; proton benefit remains a possibility. After lymphocyte nadir, photon-treated repertoires showed oligoclonal expansion, especially CD8+ Temra. Relative stability marked proton patients; photon patients lost diversity and naive cells.

The V end was cut by 8 bases, the J end by 0 bases, with 10 bases between. Germline values: CDR1 MDHEN, CDR2 SYDVKM. The CDR3 has 13 amino acids. The method was immunoSEQ multiplex PCR; TCRdb's version includes in-frame clones alone and lacks a portion of them. This sample yields 22,000 or so clones, of which almost 85% are seen a single time; 2.9% belongs to the top ten. The sequence was obtained from a woman aged 50 to 65 with pancreatic cancer. This rearrangement joins TRBV28 to TRBJ1-2, with D tentatively TRBD1 (6 bases). The specimen comprised peripheral blood, sampled from a patient treated with photon-based radiotherapy. CDR3 loop: CASGGPPNYGYTF. In DNA form, the CDR3 reads TGTGCCAGCGGGGGGCCCCCTAACTATGGCTACACCTTC.